A single sample gave rise to the 23 T cell receptor beta chains below, sequenced in a study of shared clonotypes between healthy human individuals (dated by TCRdb to 2018 to 2020). Preparation of the library involved the immunoSEQ multiplex PCR assay. The source is immuneACCESS, and TCRdb retained only in-frame sequences with V and J called. Part of the clones is not carried over; for the studies checked, unresolved V genes explain less than half of this, and the remainder is unexplained. Present in this sample are about 490,000 clones, 75% to 85% of which were seen just once. The ten top clones hold under 15% of the sample. The sequencing input was PBMCs. These receptors all stem from a woman aged 40 to 49 in good health. Some clones in this sample may be carry-over from other donors' samples.

The V call is TRBV7-3, the J call TRBJ2-2; weak D call: TRBD2 (6 bases). From germline, CDR1 is SGHTA and CDR2 FQGTGA. V was pared by 7 bases and J by 4 bases, with 16 bases between. The CDR3 sequence is 15 residues long. The CDR3, as DNA: TGTGCCAGCACCCCGGGGACGGGGGTCACCGGGGAGCTGTTTTTT. Its translation: CASTPGTGVTGELFF.

V is TRBV7-2 and J is TRBJ2-1; 8 nucleotides match TRBD2. With V trimmed by 1 base and J by 8 bases, 10 bases remained unmatched. Germline V gives CDR1 SGHTA, CDR2 FQGNSA. This CDR3 spans 16 amino acids. CDR3 sequence (DNA): TGTGCCAGCAGCTTAGGGGTAGCGGGAATTCCGGATGAGCAGTTCTTC. It translates to CASSLGVAGIPDEQFF.

This clone was observed a few times. The V call is TRBV27, the J call TRBJ1-2; D possibly corresponds to TRBD1 (5 bases). Between the trimmed V and J ends, which lost 4 bases and 1 base, there was a span of 10 bases. The CDR3 covers 14 residues. Germline CDR1 MNHEY, CDR2 SMNVEV (reference sequence). The CDR3 loop is CASSWGAGNYGYTF. In nucleotides, the CDR3 is TGTGCCAGCAGTTGGGGCGCGGGTAACTATGGCTACACCTTC.

The chain recombines TRBV4-1 with TRBJ2-5, with D perhaps TRBD1 (5 bases). Trimming removed 0 bases from V and 2 bases from J, with 10 bases in between. The CDR3 length is 15 residues. CDR1 MGHRA and CDR2 YSYEKL come from the germline V gene. This chain's CDR3 is CASSQDQGPQETQYF. CDR3 sequence (DNA): TGCGCCAGCAGCCAAGACCAGGGCCCACAAGAGACCCAGTACTTC.

The chain carries TRBV19 and TRBJ1-5; D ambiguous. CDR3 size: 14 residues. Germline lookup yields CDR1 LNHDA and CDR2 SQIVND (reference sequence). Deletions cut 6 bases from V and 7 bases from J, with 16 bases between. The CDR3 coding sequence is TGTGCCAGTAGAATCTTGGATGGTGCACAGCCCCAGCATTTT. It specifies CASRILDGAQPQHF.

The V and J genes are TRBV5-4 and TRBJ1-2; TRBD1 aligns across 8 bases. The junction had 7 bases not matched to a gene; V was cut back by 5 bases and J by 4 bases. CDR3 size: 14 residues. The germline V gene has CDR1 SGHNT and CDR2 YYREEE (reference sequence). CDR3 loop: CASSFGQGPYGYTF. CDR3 nucleotide sequence: TGTGCCAGCAGTTTCGGACAGGGCCCCTATGGCTACACCTTC.

The rearrangement joins TRBV7-3 to TRBJ2-1, with 10 bases matching TRBD2. This CDR3 is 14 amino acids long. V shed 5 bases, J shed 5 bases, and the junction held 3 bases outside the gene matches. Germline CDR1 SGHTA, CDR2 FQGTGA. CDR3 in amino acids: CASSVSGRNNEQFF. The CDR3 bases are TGTGCCAGCAGCGTTAGCGGGAGGAACAATGAGCAGTTCTTC. The whole variable domain, remainder taken from reference TRBV7-3 and TRBJ2-1, is GAGVSQTPSNKVTEKGKYVELRCDPISGHTALYWYRQSLGQGPEFLIYFQGTGAADDSGLPNDRFFAVRPEGSVSTLKIQRTERGDSAVYLCASSVSGRNNEQFFGPGTRLTVL.

The V gene is TRBV7-3, the J gene TRBJ2-3, with D perhaps TRBD1 or TRBD2 (6 bases each). Germline loops: CDR1 SGHTA, CDR2 FQGTGA. The CDR3 sequence is 14 residues long. V gave up 8 bases and J gave up 0 bases, with 12 bases separating them. The CDR3: CASGPGASTDTQYF. The CDR3 DNA is TGTGCCAGCGGTCCGGGGGCTAGCACAGATACGCAGTATTTT.

The chain links TRBV6-4 to TRBJ2-3; 8 nucleotides agree with TRBD2. With 3 bases clipped from V and 3 bases from J, the junction kept 8 bases outside the gene matches. The CDR3 has 16 residues. Per the germline V gene, CDR1 is MRHNA and CDR2 is SNTAGT. The CDR3 loop reads CASSEEAGEGTDTQYF. For the CDR3, the DNA is TGTGCCAGCAGTGAGGAAGCGGGAGAAGGAACAGATACGCAGTATTTT.

This clone was counted once. The gene calls are TRBV14 and TRBJ2-3, with a possible D match to TRBD2 (5 bases). Germline CDR1 SGHDN, CDR2 FVKESK. There are 14 residues in the CDR3. With 4 bases removed from V and 2 bases from J, the gap between germline ends came to 10 bases. In nucleotides, the CDR3 is TGTGCCAGCAGCCGGGTGAGGGCCACAGATACGCAGTATTTT. As protein: CASSRVRATDTQYF.

This clone was picked up a small number of times. CDR3 region: CASSQKLAGVLKDTQYF. Written as DNA, the CDR3 is TGTGCCAGCAGCCAAAAACTAGCGGGAGTTCTCAAGGATACGCAGTATTTT. The V gene is TRBV14, the J gene TRBJ2-3, with TRBD2 identical over 11 bases. J was trimmed by 6 bases and V by 2 bases; bases with no gene match: 10. The CDR3 consists of 17 residues. Germline V gene data show CDR1 as SGHDN and CDR2 as FVKESK. Based on the CDR3 plus reference TRBV14 and TRBJ2-3, the full variable domain is EAGVTQFPSHSVIEKGQTVTLRCDPISGHDNLYWYRRVMGKEIKFLLHFVKESKQDESGMPNNRFLAERTGGTYSTLKVQPAELEDSGVYFCASSQKLAGVLKDTQYFGPGTRLTVL.

The chain has TRBV25-1 and TRBJ1-2, with D perhaps matching TRBD1 (6 bases). The CDR3 has 14 residues. The germline CDR1 and CDR2 sequences are MGHDK and SYGVNS. V lost 4 bases and J lost 4, with 13 bases in between. For the CDR3, the DNA is TGTGCCAGCAGTGCTAGGGGGGGAAGCTATGGCTACACCTTC. As protein: CASSARGGSYGYTF.

Here the CDR3 reads CASTLGWEQFF. The CDR3 DNA is TGTGCCAGTACCCTAGGCTGGGAGCAGTTCTTC. J is TRBJ2-1 and V is TRBV19; D is undetermined. This CDR3 has 11 amino acids. Germline V CDR1 and CDR2: LNHDA, SQIVND (reference sequence). The V end was cut by 7 bases, the J end by 10 bases, with 11 bases between.

CDR3 amino acids: CASSPGGTGDHYEQYF. DNA of the CDR3: TGTGCCAGCAGCCCAGGGGGGACAGGGGATCACTACGAGCAGTACTTC. The chain carries TRBV7-8 and TRBJ2-7; 10 bases agree with TRBD1. With 5 bases clipped from V and 3 bases from J, the junction kept 10 bases outside the gene matches. Germline CDR1 SGHVS, CDR2 FQNEAQ. This CDR3 spans 16 amino acids.

Concerning this clone: A single base separates this from a much larger clone, so it may be a read error. The chain carries TRBV29-1 and TRBJ2-5; TRBD1 agrees at 8 bases. The J call may be faulty, since TRBJ2-7 better matches the DNA end. Germline V CDR1 and CDR2: SQVTM, ANQGSEA. This CDR3 comprises 12 residues. CDR3: CSIGLTGAEQYF. DNA of the CDR3: TGCAGCATTGGGTTGACAGGGGCCGAGCAGTACTTC.

The chain combines TRBV10-3 with TRBJ2-1; D is possibly TRBD2 (5 bases). V was clipped by 7 bases and J by 3 bases, with 13 bases between them. The CDR3 covers 14 residues. From germline, CDR1 is ENHRY and CDR2 SYGVKD. This CDR3 reads CAIMEARYYNEQFF. The CDR3 region has the DNA TGTGCCATCATGGAGGCTAGATACTACAATGAGCAGTTCTTC.

The genes are TRBV6-1 and TRBJ1-5, with TRBD1 identical over 8 bases. V gave up 1 base and J gave up 7 bases; unmatched junction bases: 6. There are 15 residues in the CDR3. Germline loops: CDR1 MNHNS, CDR2 SASEGT. The CDR3 DNA reads as TGTGCCAGCAGTGAAGGCGGACAGGGCTTCCAGCCCCAGCATTTT. It specifies CASSEGGQGFQPQHF.

The chain recombines TRBV28 with TRBJ1-2; TRBD1 matches 7 bases. Unmatched junction bases numbered 12, after V lost 4 bases and J lost 4 bases. This CDR3 comprises 16 residues. CDR1 MDHEN and CDR2 SYDVKM come from the germline V gene. In nucleotides, the CDR3 is TGTGCCAGCAGTTCCCTCCGACAGGGCGGGACCTATGGCTACACCTTC. Translation gives CASSSLRQGGTYGYTF.

This chain connects TRBV20-1 to TRBJ1-1; weak D call: TRBD1 (5 bases). The CDR3 runs 11 residues. Trimming pared 6 bases from V and 6 bases from J, leaving 11 bases between. CDR1 and CDR2 (germline): DFQATT, SNEGSKA (reference sequence). The CDR3 loop is CSAPGGSEAFF. The CDR3 bases are TGCAGTGCCCCGGGGGGTTCTGAAGCTTTCTTT.

The gene calls are TRBV27 and TRBJ2-2; D gene unclear. In germline, CDR1 is MNHEY, CDR2 SMNVEV (reference sequence). This CDR3 has 12 residues. Trimming stripped 5 bases from V and 5 bases from J, with 6 bases between. CDR3 protein: CASSLQTGELFF. The DNA for the CDR3 is TGTGCCAGCAGTCTCCAGACCGGGGAGCTGTTTTTT.

The V gene is TRBV6-6, the J gene TRBJ2-7; maybe TRBD1 (6 bases). The germline V gene has CDR1 MNHNY and CDR2 SVGAGI (reference sequence). The ends were cut back, 6 bases at V and 2 bases at J, with 14 bases in the middle. This CDR3 is built from 14 residues. The CDR3 spells CASRGQTNPYEQYF. CDR3 in DNA: TGTGCCAGCAGGGGACAAACGAATCCCTACGAGCAGTACTTC.

This sequence joins TRBV10-3 and TRBJ2-1; 8 bases are a match to TRBD1. The CDR3 consists of 11 residues. V was pared by 10 bases and J by 9 bases, with 5 bases of the junction left unmatched. In germline, CDR1 is ENHRY, CDR2 SYGVKD. CDR3 residues: CATDRGGEQFF. In nucleotides, the CDR3 is TGTGCCACCGACAGGGGAGGTGAGCAGTTCTTC.

The V and J genes are TRBV7-2 and TRBJ1-2; TRBD1 agrees at 7 bases. CDR3 size: 14 residues. V lost 1 base to trimming and J lost 4 bases; unmatched junction nucleotides: 3. Germline CDR1 SGHTA, CDR2 FQGNSA. CDR3 protein: CASSLEWDSYGYTF. The DNA for the CDR3 is TGTGCCAGCAGCTTAGAGTGGGACAGCTATGGCTACACCTTC.